Each of the 27 T cell receptor beta chains below was sequenced from the same sample in a study of T cell clonotyping in hematopoietic cell transplantation (dated by TCRdb to about 2021). Libraries were built with the immunoSEQ multiplex PCR assay. This immuneACCESS table, as held by TCRdb, lists in-frame sequences with V and J called but not all clones. Of the missing ones, under half trace to an unresolved V gene in checked studies; the others have no known cause. The sample table lists fewer than 15,000 clones, roughly 88% of them with a count of one. Approximately 15% of the sample is taken by the ten largest. Interpreted using the paper, the time point label stands for: recipient sample about 28 days before transplant, after cytoreduction. Sequencing used peripheral blood mononuclear cells, obtained before stem cell transplant. These receptors all come from a man aged 60-69 years with acute myeloid leukemia. Some clones in this sample may be carry-over from other donors' samples.

The rearrangement uses TRBV27 and TRBJ1-6; D unclear. Germline CDR1 is MNHEY and CDR2 is SMNVEV (reference sequence). Trimming left V 2 bases short and J 6 bases short, with 2 bases between. The CDR3 is 12 residues long. CDR3 sequence (DNA): TGTGCCAGCAGTTTAACTAATTCACCCCTCCACTTT. This sequence encodes CASSLTNSPLHF.

This rearrangement joins TRBV5-8 to TRBJ2-1; D might be TRBD2 (6 bases). In germline, CDR1 is SGHTS, CDR2 YDEGEE. The V end lost 1 base, the J end lost 4 bases, and 15 bases lay between the germline ends. CDR3 length: 16 residues. CDR3 nucleotides: TGTGCCAGCAGCTTGTACCTTAGGAGGGGATACAATGAGCAGTTCTTC. Protein sequence: CASSLYLRRGYNEQFF.

The gene calls are TRBV7-9 and TRBJ2-7; D is unclear. The germline V gene has CDR1 SEHNR and CDR2 FQNEAQ (reference sequence). The ends were cut back, 3 bases at V and 1 base at J, with 4 bases in the middle. This CDR3 region has 12 residues. CDR3 sequence reads: CASSFRSYEQYF. The CDR3, as DNA: TGTGCCAGCAGCTTTAGGTCCTACGAGCAGTACTTC.

The chain has TRBV18 and TRBJ1-2; D might be TRBD1 (5 bases). The CDR3 extends over 17 amino acids. Trimming removed 3 bases at V and 5 bases at J, with 22 bases between. Germline assignment: CDR1 KGHSH and CDR2 LQKENI. CDR3 in amino acids: CASSPSHMLMGEYGYTF. DNA for the CDR3: TGTGCCAGCTCACCCTCGCATATGTTAATGGGGGAATATGGCTACACCTTC.

The chain couples TRBV6-5 to TRBJ1-2, with TRBD1 matching over 9 bases. V shed 6 bases and J 5 bases; nucleotides not matched to a gene: 10. The CDR3 totals 15 residues. Germline loops: CDR1 MNHEY, CDR2 SVGAGI. The CDR3 DNA follows: TGTGCCAGCAGCCCTAAACAGGGGGCAGGGTATGGCTACACCTTC. Encoded protein: CASSPKQGAGYGYTF.

The chain employs TRBV19 and TRBJ1-2; weak D call: TRBD1 (6 bases). V was trimmed by 3 bases and J by 3 bases, leaving 11 bases between them. The CDR3 runs 14 residues. Germline CDR1 reads LNHDA; CDR2 reads SQIVND (reference sequence). CDR3 residues: CASSMGGQYYGYTF. For the CDR3, the DNA is TGTGCCAGTAGTATGGGGGGGCAGTACTATGGCTACACCTTC.

V usage is TRBV19 and J usage is TRBJ1-2, with D maybe TRBD1 (6 bases). The V end lost 4 bases, the J end lost 3 bases, and 12 bases lay between the germline ends. The CDR3 totals 14 residues. In germline, CDR1 is LNHDA, CDR2 SQIVND (reference sequence). For the CDR3, the DNA is TGTGCCAGTAGTACTCTGGGGGCGTACTATGGCTACACCTTC. It codes for CASSTLGAYYGYTF.

The chain recombines TRBV4-1 with TRBJ1-5; D remains unclear. With 1 base removed from V and 3 bases from J, the gap between germline ends came to 10 bases. Germline lookup yields CDR1 MGHRA and CDR2 YSYEKL. The CDR3 is made up of 15 amino acids. CDR3 protein: CASSQVWGLNQPQHF. The CDR3 DNA reads as TGCGCCAGCAGCCAAGTTTGGGGTCTCAATCAGCCCCAGCATTTT.

The chain has TRBV15 and TRBJ2-6; perhaps TRBD2 as D (6 bases). The germline gives CDR1 LNHNV, CDR2 YYDKDF (reference sequence). V lost 3 bases, J lost 1 base, and 10 bases lay in between. The CDR3 contains 16 residues. The CDR3 loop reads CATSSGTSSGANVLTF. CDR3 sequence (DNA): TGTGCCACCAGCAGCGGGACTTCATCTGGGGCCAACGTCCTGACTTTC.

The DNA of the CDR3 is TGTGCCAGCAGTGGGCCCCGGAACACTGAAGCTTTCTTT. Amino acid sequence: CASSGPRNTEAFF. This chain links TRBV25-1 with TRBJ1-1; no reliable D call. This CDR3 is built from 13 residues. The germline V gene has CDR1 MGHDK and CDR2 SYGVNS. Trimming took 4 bases from V and 1 from J, leaving 7 bases between them.

The chain links TRBV4-1 to TRBJ1-1; D not certain. Germline assignment: CDR1 MGHRA and CDR2 YSYEKL. The CDR3 is 14 residues long. Trimming cost V 0 bases and J 1 base, with 6 bases left between them. CDR3 sequence reads: CASSQESENTEAFF. CDR3 DNA: TGCGCCAGCAGCCAAGAGTCAGAGAACACTGAAGCTTTCTTT.

The chain carries TRBV2 and TRBJ1-1, with D hard to call. Trimming pared 7 bases from V and 1 base from J, leaving 7 bases between. This CDR3 comprises 12 residues. From germline, CDR1 is SNHLY and CDR2 FYNNEI. CDR3 coding DNA: TGTGCCAGCACCCCCGGGAACACTGAAGCTTTCTTT. It is translated as CASTPGNTEAFF.

This clone was recorded only once. V usage is TRBV29-1 and J usage is TRBJ2-1; TRBD2 matches 9 bases. CDR1 SQVTM and CDR2 ANQGSEA come from the germline V gene. V shed 3 bases and J 3 bases; nucleotides not matched to a gene: 6. This CDR3 has 15 amino acids. The CDR3, as DNA: TGCAGCGTTGAGTCGGGACTAGCTGTCTACAATGAGCAGTTCTTC. It codes for CSVESGLAVYNEQFF.

V and J are TRBV5-5 and TRBJ2-7; D is undetermined. V lost 0 bases, J lost 3 bases, and 7 bases lay in between. CDR3 length equals 13 residues. Germline-derived CDR1 and CDR2 are SGHKS and YYEKEE (reference sequence). CDR3 sequence (DNA): TGTGCCAGCAGCTTGGAGGCAGACTACGAGCAGTACTTC. It specifies CASSLEADYEQYF.

This chain uses TRBV7-8 with TRBJ2-3; D is unresolved. The V and J ends lost 5 bases and 2 bases respectively, with 14 bases between them. Germline CDR1 is SGHVS and CDR2 is FQNEAQ. CDR3 size: 15 residues. The CDR3 nucleotides read TGTGCCAGCAGCCACGGTGTGCGCGACACAGATACGCAGTATTTT. Protein: CASSHGVRDTDTQYF.

The chain links TRBV7-6 to TRBJ1-6; D uncertain. Germline lookup yields CDR1 SGHVS and CDR2 FNYEAQ. Trimming pared 5 bases from V and 7 bases from J, leaving 6 bases between. The CDR3 is made up of 12 amino acids. For the CDR3, the DNA is TGTGCCAGCAGCCGACCAAATTCACCCCTCCACTTT. It is translated as CASSRPNSPLHF.

V usage is TRBV7-2 and J usage is TRBJ1-2; no firm D call. The CDR3 extends over 14 amino acids. V lost 5 bases and J lost 2, with 12 bases in between. Germline CDR1 is SGHTA and CDR2 is FQGNSA. CDR3 sequence reads: CASSPREMNYGYTF. The CDR3 DNA sequence: TGTGCCAGCAGCCCGCGGGAGATGAACTATGGCTACACCTTC. The whole variable domain, remainder taken from reference TRBV7-2 and TRBJ1-2, is GAGVSQSPSNKVTEKGKDVELRCDPISGHTALYWYRQSLGQGLEFLIYFQGNSAPDKSGLPSDRFSAERTGGSVSTLTIQRTQQEDSAVYLCASSPREMNYGYTFGSGTRLTVV.

The rearrangement joins TRBV5-4 to TRBJ1-2; 8 bases are shared with TRBD1. Trimming took 0 bases from V and 8 from J; bases not matched to a gene: 12. The CDR3 length is 16 residues. CDR1 SGHNT and CDR2 YYREEE come from the germline V gene (reference sequence). The CDR3 DNA sequence: TGTGCCAGCAGCTTGGTACGCCAGGGGGCGAGGGAGGGCTACACCTTC. This translates into CASSLVRQGAREGYTF.

The chain couples TRBV19 to TRBJ1-1; perhaps TRBD1 as D (5 bases). Germline CDR1 and CDR2: LNHDA and SQIVND (reference sequence). The germline V and J ends were trimmed by 3 bases and 1 base, with 6 bases remaining between them. This CDR3 is built from 13 residues. CDR3 amino acids: CASSMTENTEAFF. The DNA for the CDR3 is TGTGCCAGTAGTATGACAGAGAACACTGAAGCTTTCTTT.

The CDR3 sequence: CASSAGRAGELFF. The CDR3 DNA reads TGTGCCAGCAGCGCCGGCCGGGCCGGGGAGCTGTTTTTT. This sequence joins TRBV9 and TRBJ2-2; D is unclear. Germline CDR1 and CDR2: SGDLS and YYNGEE. The CDR3 contains 13 residues. V lost 3 bases and J lost 6, with 9 bases in between.

V gene TRBV29-1 combines with J gene TRBJ2-7; a weak D match, TRBD2 (6 bases). The V gene's germline CDR1 is SQVTM and CDR2 ANQGSEA. Between the trimmed V and J ends, which lost 7 bases and 7 bases, there was a span of 14 bases. This CDR3 comprises 11 residues. CDR3 loop: CSAGPAGEQYF. CDR3 in DNA: TGCAGCGCCGGGCCCGCGGGGGAGCAGTACTTC.

Written as DNA, the CDR3 is TGTGCCATCAGTGGATTTAGTTCAGACTACTCTGGAAACACCATATATTTT. Translation gives CAISGFSSDYSGNTIYF. The V gene is TRBV10-3, the J gene TRBJ1-3; no clear D. V was trimmed by 4 bases and J by 0 bases, leaving 16 bases between them. This CDR3 is 17 amino acids long. The germline V gene has CDR1 ENHRY and CDR2 SYGVKD.

The chain recombines TRBV5-4 with TRBJ2-6, with D perhaps TRBD1 or TRBD2 (5 bases each). Germline CDR1 and CDR2: SGHNT and YYREEE (reference sequence). The CDR3 length is 14 residues. V lost 4 bases, J lost 3 bases, and 8 bases lay in between. The chain's CDR3 is CASSMGVGANVLTF. DNA of the CDR3: TGTGCCAGCAGCATGGGGGTTGGGGCCAACGTCCTGACTTTC.

The chain combines TRBV29-1 with TRBJ1-4; 10 bases match TRBD1. This CDR3 is built from 14 residues. Per germline, CDR1 SQVTM and CDR2 ANQGSEA. V shed 7 bases and J 8 bases; nucleotides not matched to a gene: 10. CDR3 region: CSAPSEGQGEKLFF. As DNA, the CDR3 is TGCAGCGCCCCGAGCGAGGGACAGGGGGAAAAACTGTTTTTT.

This clone was recorded once. This rearrangement joins TRBV11-3 to TRBJ2-5, with D unclear. Germline values: CDR1 SGHNT, CDR2 YENEEA. V lost 6 bases and J 5 bases, leaving 13 bases between the germline ends. CDR3 length: 13 residues. CDR3: CASSRVIGETQYF. Written as DNA, the CDR3 is TGTGCCAGCAGTCGGGTAATCGGTGAGACCCAGTACTTC. The variable domain in full, with the rest retrieved from reference TRBV11-3 and TRBJ2-5, is EAGVVQSPRYKIIEKKQPVAFWCNPISGHNTLYWYLQNLGQGPELLIRYENEEAVDDSQLPKDRFSAERLKGVDSTLKIQPAELGDSAVYLCASSRVIGETQYFGPGTRLLVL.

The chain recombines TRBV7-2 with TRBJ2-1; D uncertain. Germline V lookup: CDR1 SGHTA, CDR2 FQGNSA. V lost 4 bases to trimming and J lost 10 bases, with 17 bases between them. The CDR3 spans 14 residues. The CDR3 region has the DNA TGTGCCAGCAGCTCCATGGGCCCTCTCAGGGAGCAGTTCTTC. It is translated as CASSSMGPLREQFF.

This chain uses TRBV11-3 with TRBJ1-2; 8 bases are a match to TRBD1. Trimming at V came to 5 bases and at J to 8 bases, leaving 13 bases not matched to a gene. This CDR3 has 15 amino acids. The germline V gene encodes CDR1 SGHNT and CDR2 YENEEA. The CDR3 DNA follows: TGTGCCAGCAGCCGCAGGGGGCAGGTCGGAGAGGGCTACACCTTC. Translated: CASSRRGQVGEGYTF.